The 6 T cell receptor beta chains listed next were all sequenced from one sample in a study of tumour-infiltrating T cells in Burkitt lymphoma. Assay: immunoSEQ multiplex PCR; the TCRdb copy retains only in-frame clones and omits some. This table has 15,000 or so clones, approximately 29% appearing once. Source material: tumor tissue. The receptors were sampled from a human donor with diffuse large B-cell lymphoma.

This clone was counted a single time. The chain employs TRBV29-1 and TRBJ2-2; D gene uncertain. Deletions cut 4 bases from V and 6 bases from J, with 12 bases between. This CDR3 has 13 amino acids. Germline CDR1 and CDR2: SQVTM and ANQGSEA. CDR3 amino acids: CSVGAPGAGELFF. In DNA, the CDR3 is TGCAGCGTTGGAGCACCTGGGGCCGGGGAGCTGTTTTTT.

This sequence joins TRBV9 and TRBJ2-3; TRBD2 matches at 16 bases. The trim removed 1 base at V and 2 bases at J, leaving 10 bases unmatched. CDR3 length: 20 amino acids. Germline lookup yields CDR1 SGDLS and CDR2 YYNGEE. The CDR3 spells CASSVPSPGTSGRATDTQYF. The CDR3 nucleotides read TGTGCCAGCAGCGTACCCTCCCCCGGGACTAGCGGGAGGGCCACAGATACGCAGTATTTT.

The V gene is TRBV7-3, the J gene TRBJ2-2; no clear D gene. Trimming removed 5 bases at V and 0 bases at J, with 7 bases between. Germline CDR1 is SGHTA and CDR2 is FQGTGA. This CDR3 has 14 amino acids. The CDR3 loop is CASSPDTNTGELFF. The CDR3 DNA reads as TGTGCCAGCAGCCCTGACACGAACACCGGGGAGCTGTTTTTT. The whole variable domain, filled in from reference TRBV7-3 and TRBJ2-2, reads GAGVSQTPSNKVTEKGKYVELRCDPISGHTALYWYRQSLGQGPEFLIYFQGTGAADDSGLPNDRFFAVRPEGSVSTLKIQRTERGDSAVYLCASSPDTNTGELFFGEGSRLTVL.

By share, this clone ranks as medium-sized (0.01 to 0.1%). V usage is TRBV18 and J usage is TRBJ1-5; D is unresolved. V lost 3 bases, J lost 6 bases, and 12 bases lay in between. This CDR3 is built from 14 residues. Germline V gene sequence: CDR1 KGHSH, CDR2 LQKENI. For the CDR3, the DNA is TGTGCCAGCTCACCCGGAGTCGGGGTTCAGCCCCAGCATTTT. Translating gives CASSPGVGVQPQHF.

The DNA of the CDR3 is TGTGCCAGCAGTTTATTGGATGAGCAGTTCTTC. It is translated as CASSLLDEQFF. The chain recombines TRBV27 with TRBJ2-1; D is unclear. CDR3 length: 11 amino acids. Germline loops: CDR1 MNHEY, CDR2 SMNVEV (reference sequence). V was trimmed by 1 base and J by 8 bases, leaving 3 bases between them.

This clone has more than one count but fewer than ten. The V and J genes are TRBV27 and TRBJ2-5, with D possibly being TRBD1 (6 bases). CDR3 size: 14 residues. Germline-derived CDR1 and CDR2 are MNHEY and SMNVEV (reference sequence). V was shortened by 5 bases and J by 3 bases, with 13 bases between the two germline ends. The CDR3 nucleotides are TGTGCCAGCAGTCCCTGGGACACCAAAGAGACCCAGTACTTC. This gives the protein CASSPWDTKETQYF.